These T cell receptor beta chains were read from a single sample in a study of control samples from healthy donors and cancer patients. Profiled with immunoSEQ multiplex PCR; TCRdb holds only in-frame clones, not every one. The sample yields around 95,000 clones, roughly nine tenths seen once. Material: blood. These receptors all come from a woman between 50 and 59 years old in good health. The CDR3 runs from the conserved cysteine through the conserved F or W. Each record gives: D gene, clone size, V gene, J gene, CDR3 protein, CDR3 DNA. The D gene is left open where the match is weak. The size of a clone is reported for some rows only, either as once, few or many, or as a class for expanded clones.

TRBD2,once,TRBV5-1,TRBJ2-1,CASSLDGGAYNEQFF,TGCGCCAGCAGCTTGGACGGGGGGGCTTACAATGAGCAGTTCTTC
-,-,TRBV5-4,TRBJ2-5,CASGAGLQPPQETQYF,TGTGCCAGCGGGGCGGGCCTACAGCCACCCCAAGAGACCCAGTACTTC
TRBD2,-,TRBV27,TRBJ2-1,CASSLAGGYNEQFF,TGTGCCAGCAGTTTAGCGGGGGGTTACAATGAGCAGTTCTTC
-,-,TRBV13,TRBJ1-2,CASSLLVGRGYTF,TGTGCCAGCAGCTTACTGGTAGGACGGGGCTACACCTTC
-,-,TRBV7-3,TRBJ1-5,CASSLGPNQPQHF,TGTGCCAGCAGCCTCGGCCCTAATCAGCCCCAGCATTTT
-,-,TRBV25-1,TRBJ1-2,CASSEFMMDGYTF,TGTGCCAGCAGTGAATTCATGATGGATGGCTACACCTTC
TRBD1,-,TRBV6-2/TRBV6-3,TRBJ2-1,CASSRFFPGQGTHNEQFF,TGTGCCAGCAGTCGCTTCTTTCCGGGACAGGGTACCCACAATGAGCAGTTCTTC
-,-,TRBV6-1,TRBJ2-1,CASSEGAGGLYNEQFF,TGTGCCAGCAGTGAAGGGGCGGGCGGCCTCTACAATGAGCAGTTCTTC
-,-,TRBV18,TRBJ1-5,CASSPDLNQPQHF,TGTGCCAGCTCACCTGACCTAAATCAGCCCCAGCATTTT
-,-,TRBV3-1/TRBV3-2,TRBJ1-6,CASSQQGSRSPLHF,TGTGCCAGCAGCCAACAGGGGTCCCGCTCACCCCTCCACTTT
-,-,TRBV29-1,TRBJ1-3,CSVEKPGYGNTIYF,TGCAGCGTTGAAAAACCAGGGTACGGAAACACCATATATTTT
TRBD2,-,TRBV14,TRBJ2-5,CASSPGTRGVTQYF,TGTGCCAGCAGCCCCGGGACTAGAGGTGTAACCCAGTACTTC
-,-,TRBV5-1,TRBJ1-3,CASSLEGNSGNTIYF,TGCGCCAGCAGCTTGGAGGGGAACTCTGGAAACACCATATATTTT
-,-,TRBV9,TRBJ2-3,CASSAPAREKDTQYF,TGTGCCAGCAGTGCCCCCGCCCGGGAGAAAGATACGCAGTATTTT
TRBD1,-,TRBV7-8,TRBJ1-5,CASSLATGDNQPQHF,TGTGCCAGCAGCTTAGCGACAGGGGACAATCAGCCCCAGCATTTT